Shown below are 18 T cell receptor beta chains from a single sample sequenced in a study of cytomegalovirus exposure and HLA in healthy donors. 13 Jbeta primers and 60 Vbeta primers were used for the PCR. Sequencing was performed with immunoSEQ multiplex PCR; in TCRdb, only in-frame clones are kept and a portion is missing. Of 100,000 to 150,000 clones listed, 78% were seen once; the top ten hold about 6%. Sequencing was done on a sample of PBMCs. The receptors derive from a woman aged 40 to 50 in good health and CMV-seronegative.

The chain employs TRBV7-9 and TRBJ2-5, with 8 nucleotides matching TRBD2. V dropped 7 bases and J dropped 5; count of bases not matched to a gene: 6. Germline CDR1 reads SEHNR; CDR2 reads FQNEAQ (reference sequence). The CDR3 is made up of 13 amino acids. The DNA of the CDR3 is TGTGCCAGCAACCCCGGGGGGGTGGAGACCCAGTACTTC. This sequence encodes CASNPGGVETQYF.

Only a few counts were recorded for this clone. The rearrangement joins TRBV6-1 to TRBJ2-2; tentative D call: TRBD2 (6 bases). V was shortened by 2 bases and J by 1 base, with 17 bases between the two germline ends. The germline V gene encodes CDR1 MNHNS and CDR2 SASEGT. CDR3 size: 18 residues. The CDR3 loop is CASSERDSGWGNTGELFF. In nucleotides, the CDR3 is TGTGCCAGCAGTGAACGGGACTCGGGATGGGGGAACACCGGGGAGCTGTTTTTT.

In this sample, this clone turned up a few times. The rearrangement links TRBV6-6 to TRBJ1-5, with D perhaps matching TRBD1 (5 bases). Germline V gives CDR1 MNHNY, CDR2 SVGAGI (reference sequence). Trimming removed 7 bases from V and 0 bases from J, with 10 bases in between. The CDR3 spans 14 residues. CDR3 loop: CASMGQASNQPQHF. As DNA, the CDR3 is TGTGCCAGCATGGGGCAGGCTAGCAATCAGCCCCAGCATTTT.

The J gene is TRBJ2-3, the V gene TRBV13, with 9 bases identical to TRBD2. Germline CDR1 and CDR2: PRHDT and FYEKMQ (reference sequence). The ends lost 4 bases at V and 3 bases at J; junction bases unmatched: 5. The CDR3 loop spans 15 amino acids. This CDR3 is CASSSGTSRTDTQYF. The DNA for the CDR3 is TGTGCCAGCAGCTCCGGGACTAGCAGAACAGATACGCAGTATTTT.

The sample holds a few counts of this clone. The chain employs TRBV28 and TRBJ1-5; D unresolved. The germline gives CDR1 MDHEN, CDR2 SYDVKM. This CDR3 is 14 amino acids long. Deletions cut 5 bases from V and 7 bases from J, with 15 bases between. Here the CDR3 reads CASSPRGGDQPQHF. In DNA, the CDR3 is TGTGCCAGCAGTCCTCGGGGAGGAGACCAGCCCCAGCATTTT.

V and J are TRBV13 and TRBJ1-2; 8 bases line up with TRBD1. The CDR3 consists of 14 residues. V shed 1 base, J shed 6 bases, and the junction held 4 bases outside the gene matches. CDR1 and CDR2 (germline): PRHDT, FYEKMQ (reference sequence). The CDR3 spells CASSLDRGGHGYTF. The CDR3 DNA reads TGTGCCAGCAGCTTAGACAGGGGGGGGCATGGCTACACCTTC.

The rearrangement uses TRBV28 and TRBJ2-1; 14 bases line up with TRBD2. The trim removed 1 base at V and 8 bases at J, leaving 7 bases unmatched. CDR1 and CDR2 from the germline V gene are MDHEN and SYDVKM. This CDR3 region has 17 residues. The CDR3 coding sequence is TGTGCCAGCAGTTTATACGGGGGACTAGCGGGAGCCTATGAGCAGTTCTTC. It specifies CASSLYGGLAGAYEQFF.

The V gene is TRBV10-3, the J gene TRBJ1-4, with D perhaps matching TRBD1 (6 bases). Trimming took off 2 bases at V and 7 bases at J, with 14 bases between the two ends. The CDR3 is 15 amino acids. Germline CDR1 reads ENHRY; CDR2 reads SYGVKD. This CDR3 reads CAISEQTGSREKLFF. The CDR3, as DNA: TGTGCCATCAGTGAGCAGACAGGTAGTCGTGAAAAACTGTTTTTT.

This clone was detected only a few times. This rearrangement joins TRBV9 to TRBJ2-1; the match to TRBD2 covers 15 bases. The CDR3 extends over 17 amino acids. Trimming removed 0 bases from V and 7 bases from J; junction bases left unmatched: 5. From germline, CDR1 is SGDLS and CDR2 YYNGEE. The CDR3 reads CASSVAMGLAGGNEQFF. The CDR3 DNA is TGTGCCAGCAGCGTAGCCATGGGACTAGCGGGGGGAAATGAGCAGTTCTTC.

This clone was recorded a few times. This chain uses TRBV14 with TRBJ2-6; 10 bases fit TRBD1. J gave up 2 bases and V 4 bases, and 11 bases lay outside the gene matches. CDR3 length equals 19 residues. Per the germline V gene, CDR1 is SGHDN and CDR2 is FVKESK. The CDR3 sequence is CASSPRGSTGGTGANVLTF. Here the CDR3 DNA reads TGTGCCAGCAGCCCCCGGGGGTCGACAGGGGGCACTGGGGCCAACGTCCTGACTTTC.

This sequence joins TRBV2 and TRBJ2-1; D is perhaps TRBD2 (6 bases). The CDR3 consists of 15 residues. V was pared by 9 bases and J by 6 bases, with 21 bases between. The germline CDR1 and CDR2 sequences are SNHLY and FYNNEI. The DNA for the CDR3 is TGTGCCAGTCTCTTGTTACTCCTCGGGGGCAATGAGCAGTTCTTC. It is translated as CASLLLLLGGNEQFF.

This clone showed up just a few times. The DNA for the CDR3 is TGTGCCAGCAGCAATATTAGGGACAGCCTTGAAGCTTTCTTT. It yields the protein CASSNIRDSLEAFF. The rearrangement joins TRBV7-9 to TRBJ1-1, with 7 bases lining up with TRBD1. The CDR3 is 14 residues long. V lost 5 bases to trimming and J lost 7 bases; unmatched junction nucleotides: 10. Germline lookup yields CDR1 SEHNR and CDR2 FQNEAQ (reference sequence).

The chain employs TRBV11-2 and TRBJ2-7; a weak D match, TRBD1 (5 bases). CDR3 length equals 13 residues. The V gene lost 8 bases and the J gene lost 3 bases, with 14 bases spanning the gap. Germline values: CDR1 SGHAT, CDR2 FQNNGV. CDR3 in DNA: TGTGCCAGCGGGGCAACAGGCTACTACGAGCAGTACTTC. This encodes CASGATGYYEQYF.

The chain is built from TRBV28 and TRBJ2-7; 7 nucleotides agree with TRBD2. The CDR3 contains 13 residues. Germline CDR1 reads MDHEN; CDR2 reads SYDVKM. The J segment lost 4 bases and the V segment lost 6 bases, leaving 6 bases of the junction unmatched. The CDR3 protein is CASRDGGGYEQYF. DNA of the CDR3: TGTGCCAGCAGGGATGGGGGGGGTTACGAGCAGTACTTC.

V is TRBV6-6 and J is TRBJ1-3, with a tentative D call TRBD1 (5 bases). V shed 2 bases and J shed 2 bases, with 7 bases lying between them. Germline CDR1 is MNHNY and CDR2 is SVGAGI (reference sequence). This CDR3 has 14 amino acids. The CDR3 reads CASSYGRAGNTIYF. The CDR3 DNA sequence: TGTGCCAGCAGTTACGGCAGGGCTGGAAACACCATATATTTT.

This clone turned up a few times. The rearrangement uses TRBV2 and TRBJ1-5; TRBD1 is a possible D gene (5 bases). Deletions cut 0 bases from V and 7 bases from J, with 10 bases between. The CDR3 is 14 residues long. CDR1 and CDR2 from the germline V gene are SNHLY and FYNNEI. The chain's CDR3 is CASSEAAGEQPQHF. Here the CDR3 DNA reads TGTGCCAGCAGTGAAGCGGCGGGGGAGCAGCCCCAGCATTTT.

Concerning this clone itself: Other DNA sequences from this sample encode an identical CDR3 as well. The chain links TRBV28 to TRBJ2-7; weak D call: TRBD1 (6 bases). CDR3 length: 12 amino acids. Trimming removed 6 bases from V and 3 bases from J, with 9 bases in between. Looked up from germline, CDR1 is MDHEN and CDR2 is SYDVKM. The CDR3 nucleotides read TGTGCCAGCAGCCAGGACAGCTACGAGCAGTACTTC. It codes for CASSQDSYEQYF.

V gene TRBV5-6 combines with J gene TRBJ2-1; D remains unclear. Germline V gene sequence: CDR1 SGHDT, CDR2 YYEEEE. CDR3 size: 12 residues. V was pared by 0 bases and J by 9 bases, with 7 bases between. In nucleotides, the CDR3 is TGTGCCAGCAGCTTGGCCCCCTCTGAGCAGTTCTTC. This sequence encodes CASSLAPSEQFF. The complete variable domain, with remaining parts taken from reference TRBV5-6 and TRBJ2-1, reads DAGVTQSPTHLIKTRGQQVTLRCSPKSGHDTVSWYQQALGQGPQFIFQYYEEEERQRGNFPDRFSGHQFPNYSSELNVNALLLGDSALYLCASSLAPSEQFFGPGTRLTVL.